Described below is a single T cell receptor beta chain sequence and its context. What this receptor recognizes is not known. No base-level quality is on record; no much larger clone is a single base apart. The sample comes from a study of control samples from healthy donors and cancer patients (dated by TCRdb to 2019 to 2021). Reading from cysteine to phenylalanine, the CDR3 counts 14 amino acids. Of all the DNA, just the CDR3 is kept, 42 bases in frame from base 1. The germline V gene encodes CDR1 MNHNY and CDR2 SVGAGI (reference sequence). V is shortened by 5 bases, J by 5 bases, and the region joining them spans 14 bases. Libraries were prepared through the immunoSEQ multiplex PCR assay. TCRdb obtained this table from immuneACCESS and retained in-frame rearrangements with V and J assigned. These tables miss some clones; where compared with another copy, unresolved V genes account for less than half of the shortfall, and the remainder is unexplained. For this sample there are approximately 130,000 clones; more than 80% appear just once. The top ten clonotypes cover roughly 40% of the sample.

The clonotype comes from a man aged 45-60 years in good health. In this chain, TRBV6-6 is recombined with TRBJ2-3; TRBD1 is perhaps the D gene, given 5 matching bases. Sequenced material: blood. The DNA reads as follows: TGTGCCAGCAGTACGAGACAGAAAAAAGATACGCAGTATTTT. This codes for CASSTRQKKDTQYF.